These T cell receptor beta chains were read from a single sample in a study of blood T cell repertoires in COVID-19. Sequenced by immunoSEQ multiplex PCR; TCRdb stores in-frame clones only, minus some. The sample holds 190,000 or so clones, 85% seen once. The specimen was PBMCs or T cells enriched from blood (not recorded which). These TCRs come from a man between 35 and 55 years old who had recovered from COVID-19. The CDR3 runs from the conserved cysteine through the conserved F or W. A D gene is named only where the DNA matches it firmly. The size field is filled for only some rows; it gives once, few, many or a size class.

size	V	J	D	DNA	CDR3
.	TRBV11-3	TRBJ2-1	TRBD2	TGTGCCAGCAGCAGGACTAGCGGGTCAACGCGAAGATACAATGAGCAGTTCTTC	CASSRTSGSTRRYNEQFF
.	TRBV2	TRBJ1-4	.	TGTGCCAGCAGTGTCGAGGGATTTAATGAAAAACTGTTTTTT	CASSVEGFNEKLFF
.	TRBV24-1	TRBJ1-4	.	TGTGCCACCAGTGAGCCAGGGAAGGAAAAACTGTTTTTT	CATSEPGKEKLFF
.	TRBV30	TRBJ2-7	TRBD1	TGTGCCTGGAGTGGAACCCCCGACAGGGCATACGAGCAGTACTTC	CAWSGTPDRAYEQYF
.	TRBV5-1	TRBJ2-5	TRBD2	TGCGCCAGCAGCCTACCTAGCGGGGGGGAAGAGACCCAGTACTTC	CASSLPSGGEETQYF
.	TRBV11-1	TRBJ1-1	.	TGTGCCAGCAGCCCAGGGAACACTGAAGCTTTCTTT	CASSPGNTEAFF
.	TRBV2	TRBJ1-2	.	TGTGCCAGCAGGCCCCCCGGGGAATATGGCTACACCTTC	CASRPPGEYGYTF
.	TRBV30	TRBJ2-2	TRBD1	TGTGCCTGGAGTGTGGGACAGGGGGCCGGGGAGCTGTTTTTT	CAWSVGQGAGELFF
.	TRBV4-2	TRBJ2-7	.	TGTGCCAGCAGCCAAGAACGGAGCGACCCAGCCTCCTACGAGCAGTACTTC	CASSQERSDPASYEQYF
.	TRBV13	TRBJ2-6	TRBD1	TGTGCCAGCAGCTCAAGGGACAGGGGCCCGGCTGGGGCCAACGTCCTGACTTTC	CASSSRDRGPAGANVLTF
.	TRBV5-1	TRBJ2-5	.	TGCGCCAGCAGCTGGTCTAGGGAGACCCAGTACTTC	CASSWSRETQYF
.	TRBV29-1	TRBJ2-1	TRBD2	TGCAGCGTAGCGGGGCGGGGGAATGAGCAGTTCTTC	CSVAGRGNEQFF
few	TRBV6-4	TRBJ1-5	.	TGTGCCAGCAACCGGGGACCGAGGGACTCACGTTACTATAGCAATCAGCCCCAGCATTTT	CASNRGPRDSRYYSNQPQHF
.	TRBV3-1/TRBV3-2	TRBJ1-2	TRBD1	TGTGCCAGCAGCCTCACGACAGGGGGCTACGATGGCTACACCTTC	CASSLTTGGYDGYTF
.	TRBV6-1	TRBJ2-7	.	TGTGCCAGCAGTGAAGCTGCAGGGTATGTCGAGCAGTACTTC	CASSEAAGYVEQYF
once	TRBV7-9	TRBJ2-1	.	TGTGCCACCGCGTCGGGGAGAAGCTCCTACAATGAGCAGTTCTTC	CATASGRSSYNEQFF
few	TRBV2	TRBJ2-1	TRBD1	TGTGCCAGCAGTTCGGACAGGCGGAATGAGCAGTTCTTC	CASSSDRRNEQFF
.	TRBV13	TRBJ2-1	TRBD2	TGTGCCAGCAGCACGAGCGGGGATGAGCAGTTCTTC	CASSTSGDEQFF
.	TRBV5-5	TRBJ2-1	.	TGTGCCAGCAGTCCGGTCGATGACAATGAGCAGTTCTTC	CASSPVDDNEQFF
.	TRBV28	TRBJ1-2	TRBD1	TGTGCCAGCATAGGACAGGGCTATGGCTACACCTTC	CASIGQGYGYTF
.	TRBV27	TRBJ2-5	TRBD1	TGTGCCAGCAGTGTCTCGGGACAGGTAGAGACCCAGTACTTC	CASSVSGQVETQYF
.	TRBV7-5	TRBJ2-7	.	TGTGCCAGAAGCTTAGAATTATTAGCGGGGATCTACGAGCAGTACTTC	CARSLELLAGIYEQYF
.	TRBV25-1	TRBJ1-1	.	TGTGCCAGCAGTGATGTGGGAGCCATGAACACTGAAGCTTTCTTT	CASSDVGAMNTEAFF
.	TRBV7-2	TRBJ1-5	.	TGTGCCAGCAGCTTAGCCCCAGGGATGGATCAGCCCCAGCATTTT	CASSLAPGMDQPQHF
.	TRBV19	TRBJ2-3	TRBD1	TGTGCCAGTAGGGACAGGGAGATAGAGTATTTT	CASRDREIEYF
.	TRBV5-4	TRBJ2-1	.	.	CASSLFGQGATFF
.	TRBV25-1	TRBJ1-4	TRBD1	TGTGCCAGCAGTCCCTCGGGACAGAGTAATGAAAAACTGTTTTTT	CASSPSGQSNEKLFF
.	TRBV30	TRBJ2-3	.	TGTGCCTGGACAGGGGACCTGGATACGCAGTATTTT	CAWTGDLDTQYF
.	TRBV4-3	TRBJ2-7	TRBD2	TGCGCCAGCAGCCGGAACTTAATGCGGGAGGGGCGGGAGCAGTACTTC	CASSRNLMREGREQYF
.	TRBV10-3	TRBJ1-6	.	TGTGCCACCGGAGGTGGACAGCCTAATTCACCCCTCCACTTT	CATGGGQPNSPLHF
.	TRBV3-1/TRBV3-2	TRBJ1-3	TRBD1	TGTGCCAGCAGCCAACGGACAGGTAGCTCGGGAGGAAACACCATATATTTT	CASSQRTGSSGGNTIYF
.	TRBV7-2	TRBJ2-7	TRBD2	TGTGCCAGCCGTGGTGGCGGGAGGGTAGGCGAGCAGTACTTC	CASRGGGRVGEQYF
.	TRBV30	TRBJ2-7	.	TGTGCCTGGAGTGTACGGGAAAAGGCGGGTTCTCCCTACGAGCAGTACTTC	CAWSVREKAGSPYEQYF
.	TRBV7-8	TRBJ2-7	TRBD1	TGTGCCAGCAGCTTAGCGTCGGGACAGATAGACGAGCAGTACTTC	CASSLASGQIDEQYF
.	TRBV6-1	TRBJ2-7	.	TGTGCCAGCAGTGAATCCCCCGGGTCGGGGGTTGATGAGCAGTACTTC	CASSESPGSGVDEQYF
.	TRBV27	TRBJ2-7	.	TGTGCCAGCAGTTTAGGGACGGGGGGCGGCTCGTTCGAGCAGTACTTC	CASSLGTGGGSFEQYF
once	TRBV19	TRBJ2-4	.	TGTGCCAGTCCCAAGGACAGTCACGCCCATATGGTATCCAAAAACATTCAGTACTTC	CASPKDSHAHMVSKNIQYF
.	TRBV24-1	TRBJ1-3	.	TGTGCCACCAGTGATTCTCGGGAGTTATTTGGAAACACCATATATTTT	CATSDSRELFGNTIYF
.	TRBV11-3	TRBJ2-3	TRBD2	TGTGCCAGCAGCTCGGGACTAGCGGGAGGCCCAGATACGCAGTATTTT	CASSSGLAGGPDTQYF
.	TRBV27	TRBJ1-1	TRBD1	TGTGCCAGCAGTTTAATCGGGACAGGGAACACTGAAGCTTTCTTT	CASSLIGTGNTEAFF